Following are 9 T cell receptor beta chains from one sample sequenced in a study of molecular identifiers for immune sequencing clone quantification. MiXCR, run by TCRdb on the PCR reads, gives a single entry per CDR3 protein. The profile shows about 630,000 distinct CDR3 sequences, less than 30% of them singletons. The sample consisted of naive CD8+ T cells from blood, with Jurkat cell RNA spiked in. Subset indicated: FACS-sorted CD8+CD4-CCR7+CD45RA+ naive T cells. The receptors come from a human donor in good health. Some libraries in this study had Jurkat cell RNA spiked in.

The sample holds a few counts of this clonotype. The chain joins TRBV7-9 to TRBJ2-7; TRBD1 agrees at 9 bases. This CDR3 is 17 amino acids long. Trimming at V came to 2 bases and at J to 0 bases, leaving 8 bases not matched to a gene. Germline V gene lookup returns CDR1 SEHNR and CDR2 FQNEAQ (reference sequence). The CDR3 nucleotides are TGTGCCAGCAGCTTATGGTCCCCGGGACAGGGCTCCTACGAGCAGTACTTC. Its protein product is CASSLWSPGQGSYEQYF.

This clonotype has at least ten counts. The rearrangement joins TRBV27 to TRBJ1-1; D gene unclear. The CDR3 sequence is 15 residues long. CDR1 and CDR2 from the germline V gene are MNHEY and SMNVEV (reference sequence). V was pared by 0 bases and J by 4 bases, with 12 bases between. Written as DNA, the CDR3 is TGTGCCAGCAGTTTATCGAACTACAGACTCACTGAAGCTTTCTTT. Translated: CASSLSNYRLTEAFF.

This clonotype has a count of ten or more. This rearrangement joins TRBV12-3 or TRBV12-4 to TRBJ2-4; 7 positions match TRBD1. The CDR3 is made up of 17 amino acids. V shed 5 bases, J shed 0 bases, and the junction held 10 bases outside the gene matches. CDR3 coding DNA: TGTGCCAGCAGTCAACCCGGGACAGTACTAGCCAAAAACATTCAGTACTTC. It specifies CASSQPGTVLAKNIQYF.

The table lists this clonotype with a few counts. The rearrangement joins TRBV6-2 or TRBV6-3 to TRBJ1-1; no clear D gene. V gave up 2 bases and J gave up 2 bases, with 6 bases separating them. The CDR3 covers 13 residues. CDR1 and CDR2 from the germline V gene are MNHEY and SVGEGT. The CDR3 spells CASSYRRNTEAFF. CDR3 sequence (DNA): TGTGCCAGCAGTTACCGACGAAACACTGAAGCTTTCTTT.

The sample holds a few counts of this clonotype. This CDR3 is CAWSLRGRRLDYGYTF. In nucleotides, the CDR3 is TGTGCCTGGAGTCTAAGGGGACGTCGGTTGGACTATGGCTACACCTTC. The rearrangement joins TRBV30 to TRBJ1-2; D perhaps matches TRBD1 (5 bases). The CDR3 is made up of 16 amino acids. Trimming shortened V by 2 bases and J by 3 bases, and 19 bases separated the two germline ends. Germline V gene sequence: CDR1 GTSNPN, CDR2 SVGIG (reference sequence).

Remarks on this clonotype: A much larger clone sits a single nucleotide away, making a read error possible. V is TRBV12-3 or TRBV12-4 and J is TRBJ2-3; D uncertain. This CDR3 region has 13 residues. The CDR3 DNA is TGTGCCAGCAGTCCTGTAGTGTCAGATGCGCAGTATTTT. It codes for CASSPVVSDAQYF.

In this sample, this clonotype turned up many times. The V gene is TRBV28, the J gene TRBJ1-1; a possible D gene is TRBD1 (5 bases). The V gene's germline CDR1 is MDHEN and CDR2 SYDVKM. V shed 5 bases and J shed 11 bases, with 15 bases lying between them. The CDR3 runs to 12 residues. CDR3 DNA: TGTGCCAGCAGTACCGGGACGGGGGTGGCTTTCTTT. It yields the protein CASSTGTGVAFF.

The table lists this clonotype with a few counts. This chain connects TRBV14 to TRBJ2-1; a possible D gene is TRBD1 (6 bases). This CDR3 region has 13 residues. Germline values: CDR1 SGHDN, CDR2 FVKESK. V was clipped by 4 bases and J by 8 bases, with 12 bases between them. DNA for the CDR3: TGTGCCAGCAGCCTCAGGGGTAGTGATGAGCAGTTCTTC. It translates to CASSLRGSDEQFF.

Points on this clonotype: A much larger clone is a single base away; this may be a read error. The chain uses TRBV20-1 and TRBJ1-1, with a tentative D call TRBD1 (5 bases). The CDR3 sequence is 15 residues long. Looked up from germline, CDR1 is DFQATT and CDR2 is SNEGSKA (reference sequence). The CDR3 DNA sequence: TGCAGTGCTACCCCCAGAGGGGAGAGCCGCTATGAAGATTTCTTT. Its translation: CSATPRGESRYEDFF.